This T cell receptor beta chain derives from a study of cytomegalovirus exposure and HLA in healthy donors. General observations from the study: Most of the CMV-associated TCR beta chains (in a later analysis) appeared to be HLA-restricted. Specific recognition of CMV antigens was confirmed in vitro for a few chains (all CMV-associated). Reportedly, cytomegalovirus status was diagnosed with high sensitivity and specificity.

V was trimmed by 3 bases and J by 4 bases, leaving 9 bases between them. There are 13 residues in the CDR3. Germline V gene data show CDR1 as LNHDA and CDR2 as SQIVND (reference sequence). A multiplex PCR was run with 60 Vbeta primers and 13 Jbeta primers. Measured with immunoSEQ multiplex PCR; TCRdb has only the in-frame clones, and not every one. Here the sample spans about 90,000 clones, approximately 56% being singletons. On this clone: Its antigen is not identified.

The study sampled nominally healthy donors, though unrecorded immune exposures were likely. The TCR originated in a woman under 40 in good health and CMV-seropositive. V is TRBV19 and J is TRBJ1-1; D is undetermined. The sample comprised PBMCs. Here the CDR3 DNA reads TGTGCCAGTAGTATGATGGAGGGCACTGAAGCTTTCTTT. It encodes CASSMMEGTEAFF.